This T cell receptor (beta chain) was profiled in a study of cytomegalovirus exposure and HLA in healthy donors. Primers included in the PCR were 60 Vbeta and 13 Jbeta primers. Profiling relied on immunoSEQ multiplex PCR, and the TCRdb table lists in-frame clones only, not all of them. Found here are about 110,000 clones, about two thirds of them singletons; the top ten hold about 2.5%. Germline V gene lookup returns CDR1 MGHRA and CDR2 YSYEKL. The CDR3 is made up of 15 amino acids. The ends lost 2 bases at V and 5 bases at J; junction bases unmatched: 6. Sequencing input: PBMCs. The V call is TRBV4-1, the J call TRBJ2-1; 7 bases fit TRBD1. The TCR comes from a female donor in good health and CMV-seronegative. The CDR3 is CASSQSQGTNNEQFF. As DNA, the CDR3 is TGCGCCAGCAGCCAATCACAGGGGACGAACAATGAGCAGTTCTTC.